The clone carrying this T cell receptor (beta chain) occurred once. This record comes from a study of blood T cell repertoires in COVID-19. The protocol was immunoSEQ multiplex PCR, while the TCRdb copy is restricted to in-frame clones and leaves out a portion. Among under 300,000 clones listed, approximately 85% were seen once. Germline CDR1 and CDR2: SGHRS and YFSETQ. This CDR3 has 15 amino acids. V lost 7 bases, J lost 0 bases, and 14 bases lay in between. This receptor was obtained from a woman in her fifties or sixties who had recovered from COVID-19. Sequenced input: PBMCs or T cells enriched from blood (not recorded which). The chain joins TRBV5-1 to TRBJ2-1; D is perhaps TRBD1 (6 bases). The CDR3: CASGDDRSSYNEQFF. CDR3 DNA sequence: TGCGCCAGCGGGGACGACAGGAGCTCCTACAATGAGCAGTTCTTC. Complete variable domain (other parts from reference TRBV5-1 and TRBJ2-1): KAGVTQTPRYLIKTRGQQVTLSCSPISGHRSVSWYQQTPGQGLQFLFEYFSETQRNKGNFPGRFSGRQFSNSRSEMNVSTLELGDSALYLCASGDDRSSYNEQFFGPGTRLTVL.